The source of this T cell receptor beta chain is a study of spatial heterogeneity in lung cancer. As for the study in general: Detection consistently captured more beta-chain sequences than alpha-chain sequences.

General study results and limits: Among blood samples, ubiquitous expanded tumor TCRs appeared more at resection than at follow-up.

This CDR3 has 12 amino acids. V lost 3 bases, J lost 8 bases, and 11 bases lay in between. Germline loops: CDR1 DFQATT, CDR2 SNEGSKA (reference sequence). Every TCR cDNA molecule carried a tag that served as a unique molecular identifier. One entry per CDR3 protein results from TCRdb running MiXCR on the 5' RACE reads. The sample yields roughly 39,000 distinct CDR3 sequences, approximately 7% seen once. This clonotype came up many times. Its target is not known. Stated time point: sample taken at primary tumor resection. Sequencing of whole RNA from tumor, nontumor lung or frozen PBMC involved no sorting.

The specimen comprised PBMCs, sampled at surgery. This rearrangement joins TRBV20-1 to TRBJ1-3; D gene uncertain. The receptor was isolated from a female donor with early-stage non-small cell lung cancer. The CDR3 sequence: CSARLGMDTIYF. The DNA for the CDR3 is TGCAGTGCTAGGTTGGGGATGGACACCATATATTTT.